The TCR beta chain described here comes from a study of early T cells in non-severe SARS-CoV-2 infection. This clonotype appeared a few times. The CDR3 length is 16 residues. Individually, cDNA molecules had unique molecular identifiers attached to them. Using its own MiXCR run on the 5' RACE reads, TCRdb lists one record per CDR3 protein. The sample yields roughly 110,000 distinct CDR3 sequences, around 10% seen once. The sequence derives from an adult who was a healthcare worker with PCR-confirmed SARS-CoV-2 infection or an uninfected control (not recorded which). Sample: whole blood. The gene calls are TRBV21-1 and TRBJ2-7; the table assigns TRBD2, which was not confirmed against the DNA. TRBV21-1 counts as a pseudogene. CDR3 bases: TGTGCCAGCAGCCGCACGGGCGGGAGGGCCACCTACGAGCAGTACTTC. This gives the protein CASSRTGGRATYEQYF.